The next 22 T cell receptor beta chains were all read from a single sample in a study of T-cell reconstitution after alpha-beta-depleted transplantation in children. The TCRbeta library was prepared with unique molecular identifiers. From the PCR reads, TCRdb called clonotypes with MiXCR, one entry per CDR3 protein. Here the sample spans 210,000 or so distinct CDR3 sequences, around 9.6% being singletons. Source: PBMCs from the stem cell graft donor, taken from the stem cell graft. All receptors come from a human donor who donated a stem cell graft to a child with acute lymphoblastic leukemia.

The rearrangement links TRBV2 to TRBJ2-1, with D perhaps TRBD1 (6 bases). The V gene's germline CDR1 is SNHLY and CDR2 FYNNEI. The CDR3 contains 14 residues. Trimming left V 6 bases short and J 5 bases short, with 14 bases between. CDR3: CASRGRTANNEQFF. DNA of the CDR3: TGTGCCAGCAGGGGTAGGACAGCCAACAATGAGCAGTTCTTC.

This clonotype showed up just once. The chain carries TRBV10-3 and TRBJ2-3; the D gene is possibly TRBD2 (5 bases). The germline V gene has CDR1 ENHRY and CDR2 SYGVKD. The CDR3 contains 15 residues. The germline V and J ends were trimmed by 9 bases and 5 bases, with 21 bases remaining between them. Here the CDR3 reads CAIQPGPPRGDTQYF. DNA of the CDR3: TGTGCCATTCAGCCAGGACCCCCACGGGGAGATACGCAGTATTTT.

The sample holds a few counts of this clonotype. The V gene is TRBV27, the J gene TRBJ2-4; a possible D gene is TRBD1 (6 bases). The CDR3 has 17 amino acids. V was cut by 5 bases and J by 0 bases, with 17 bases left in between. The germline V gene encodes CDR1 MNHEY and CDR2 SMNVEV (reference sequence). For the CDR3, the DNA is TGTGCCAGCAGTGCCCCCGGGACACTGCTAGCCAAAAACATTCAGTACTTC. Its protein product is CASSAPGTLLAKNIQYF.

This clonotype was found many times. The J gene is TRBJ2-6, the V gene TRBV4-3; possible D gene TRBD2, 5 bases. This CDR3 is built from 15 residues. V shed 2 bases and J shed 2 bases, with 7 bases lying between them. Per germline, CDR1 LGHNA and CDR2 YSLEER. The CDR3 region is CASSQWGAGANVLTF. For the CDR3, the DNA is TGCGCCAGCAGCCAATGGGGAGCTGGGGCCAACGTCCTGACTTTC.

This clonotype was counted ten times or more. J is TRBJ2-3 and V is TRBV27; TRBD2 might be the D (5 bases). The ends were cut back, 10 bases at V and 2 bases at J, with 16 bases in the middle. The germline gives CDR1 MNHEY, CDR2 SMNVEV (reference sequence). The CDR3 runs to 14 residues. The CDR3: CATLAGWNTDTQYF. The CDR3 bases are TGTGCCACGCTGGCGGGCTGGAACACAGATACGCAGTATTTT.

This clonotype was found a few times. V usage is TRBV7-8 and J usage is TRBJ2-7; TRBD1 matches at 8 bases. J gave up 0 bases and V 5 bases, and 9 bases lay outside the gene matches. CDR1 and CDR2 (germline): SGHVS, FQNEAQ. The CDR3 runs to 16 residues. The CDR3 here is CASSPTPQGDSYEQYF. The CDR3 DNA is TGTGCCAGCAGCCCAACCCCACAGGGGGACTCCTACGAGCAGTACTTC.

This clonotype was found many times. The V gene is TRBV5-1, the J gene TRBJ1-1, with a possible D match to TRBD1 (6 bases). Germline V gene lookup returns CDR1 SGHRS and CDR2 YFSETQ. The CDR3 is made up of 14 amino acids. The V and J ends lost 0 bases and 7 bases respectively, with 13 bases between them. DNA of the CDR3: TGCGCCAGCAGCTTGGATGGGGGCTTGAGTGAAGCTTTCTTT. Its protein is CASSLDGGLSEAFF.

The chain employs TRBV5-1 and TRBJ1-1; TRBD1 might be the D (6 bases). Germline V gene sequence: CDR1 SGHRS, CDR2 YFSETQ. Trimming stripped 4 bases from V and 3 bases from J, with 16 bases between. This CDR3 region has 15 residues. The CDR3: CASSPKGGWDTEAFF. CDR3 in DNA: TGCGCCAGCAGCCCCAAGGGGGGCTGGGACACTGAAGCTTTCTTT.

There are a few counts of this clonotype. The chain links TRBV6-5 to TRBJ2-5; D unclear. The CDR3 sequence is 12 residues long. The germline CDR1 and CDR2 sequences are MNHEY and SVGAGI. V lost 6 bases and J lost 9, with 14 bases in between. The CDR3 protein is CASSQTGISQYF. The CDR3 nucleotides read TGTGCCAGCAGCCAAACTGGAATTTCCCAGTACTTC.

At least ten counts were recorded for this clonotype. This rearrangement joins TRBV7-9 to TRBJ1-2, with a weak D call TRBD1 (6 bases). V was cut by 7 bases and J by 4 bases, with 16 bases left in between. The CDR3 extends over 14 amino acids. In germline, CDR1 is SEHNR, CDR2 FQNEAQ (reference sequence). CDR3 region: CASILPRGGYGYTF. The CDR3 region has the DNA TGTGCCAGCATCCTACCGAGGGGGGGCTATGGCTACACCTTC.

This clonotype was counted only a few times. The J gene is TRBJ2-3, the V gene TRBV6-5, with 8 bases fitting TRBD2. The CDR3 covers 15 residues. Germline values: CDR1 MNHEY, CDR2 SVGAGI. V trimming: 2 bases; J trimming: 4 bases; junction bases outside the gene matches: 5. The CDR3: CASSYVGGVADTQYF. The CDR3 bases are TGTGCCAGCAGTTACGTCGGGGGGGTCGCAGATACGCAGTATTTT.

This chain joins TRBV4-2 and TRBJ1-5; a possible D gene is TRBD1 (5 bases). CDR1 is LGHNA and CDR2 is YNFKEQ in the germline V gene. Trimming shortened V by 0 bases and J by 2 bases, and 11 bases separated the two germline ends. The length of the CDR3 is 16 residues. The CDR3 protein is CASSQDAGVRNQPQHF. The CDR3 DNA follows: TGTGCCAGCAGCCAAGATGCGGGGGTTCGCAATCAGCCCCAGCATTTT.

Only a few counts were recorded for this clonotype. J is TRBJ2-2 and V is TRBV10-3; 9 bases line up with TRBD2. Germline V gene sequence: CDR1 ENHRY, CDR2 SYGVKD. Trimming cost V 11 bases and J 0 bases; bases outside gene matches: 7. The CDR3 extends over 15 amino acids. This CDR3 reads CAATSGGTNTGELFF. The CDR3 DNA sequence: TGTGCCGCGACGAGCGGGGGGACGAACACCGGGGAGCTGTTTTTT.

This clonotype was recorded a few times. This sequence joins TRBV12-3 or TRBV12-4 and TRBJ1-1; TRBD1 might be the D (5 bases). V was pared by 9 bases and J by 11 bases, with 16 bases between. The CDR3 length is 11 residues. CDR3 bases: TGTGCCAGTGTAATGGCAGGGAGGGCTTTCTTT. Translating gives CASVMAGRAFF.

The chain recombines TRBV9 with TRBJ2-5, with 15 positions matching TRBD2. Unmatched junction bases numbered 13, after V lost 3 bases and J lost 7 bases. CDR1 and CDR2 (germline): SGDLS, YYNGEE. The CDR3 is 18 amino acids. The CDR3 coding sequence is TGTGCCAGCAGCGGCGGACTAGCGGGGGGGCCGGAGGTAGGGACCCAGTACTTC. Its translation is CASSGGLAGGPEVGTQYF.

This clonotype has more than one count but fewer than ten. The chain's CDR3 is CASSVDRAADTQYF. The DNA for the CDR3 is TGTGCCAGCAGCGTTGACAGGGCGGCAGATACGCAGTATTTT. V is TRBV9 and J is TRBJ2-3, with TRBD1 matching over 7 bases. Per germline, CDR1 SGDLS and CDR2 YYNGEE. Trimming cost V 2 bases and J 4 bases; bases outside gene matches: 4. This CDR3 is 14 amino acids long.

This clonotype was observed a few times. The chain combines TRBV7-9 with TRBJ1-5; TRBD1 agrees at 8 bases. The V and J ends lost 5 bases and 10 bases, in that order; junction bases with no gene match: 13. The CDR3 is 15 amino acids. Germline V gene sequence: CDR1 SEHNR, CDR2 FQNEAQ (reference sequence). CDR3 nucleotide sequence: TGTGCCAGCAGCGCCCAGGACAGGGAGTTTAAACCCCAGCATTTT. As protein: CASSAQDREFKPQHF. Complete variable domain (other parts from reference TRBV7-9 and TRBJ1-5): DTGVSQNPRHKITKRGQNVTFRCDPISEHNRLYWYRQTLGQGPEFLTYFQNEAQLEKSRLLSDRFSAERPKGSFSTLEIQRTEQGDSAMYLCASSAQDREFKPQHFGDGTRLSIL.

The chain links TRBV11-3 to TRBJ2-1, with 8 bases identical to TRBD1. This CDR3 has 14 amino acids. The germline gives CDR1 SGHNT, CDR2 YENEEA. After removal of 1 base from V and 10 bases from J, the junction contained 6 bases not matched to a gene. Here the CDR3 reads CASSLVAGGGEQFF. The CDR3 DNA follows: TGTGCCAGCAGCTTAGTAGCAGGGGGCGGCGAGCAGTTCTTC.

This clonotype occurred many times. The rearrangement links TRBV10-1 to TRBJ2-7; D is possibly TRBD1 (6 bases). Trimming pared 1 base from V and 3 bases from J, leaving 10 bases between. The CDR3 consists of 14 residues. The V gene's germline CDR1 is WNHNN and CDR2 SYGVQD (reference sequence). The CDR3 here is CASSEYGQHYEQYF. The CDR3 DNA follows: TGCGCCAGCAGTGAGTATGGACAGCACTACGAGCAGTACTTC.

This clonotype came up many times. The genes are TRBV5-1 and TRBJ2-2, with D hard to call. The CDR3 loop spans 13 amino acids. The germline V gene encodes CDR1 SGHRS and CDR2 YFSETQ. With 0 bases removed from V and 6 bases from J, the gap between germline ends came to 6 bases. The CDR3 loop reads CASSLARSGELFF. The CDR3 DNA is TGCGCCAGCAGCTTGGCGAGGTCCGGGGAGCTGTTTTTT. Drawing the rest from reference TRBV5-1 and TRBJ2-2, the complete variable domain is KAGVTQTPRYLIKTRGQQVTLSCSPISGHRSVSWYQQTPGQGLQFLFEYFSETQRNKGNFPGRFSGRQFSNSRSEMNVSTLELGDSALYLCASSLARSGELFFGEGSRLTVL.

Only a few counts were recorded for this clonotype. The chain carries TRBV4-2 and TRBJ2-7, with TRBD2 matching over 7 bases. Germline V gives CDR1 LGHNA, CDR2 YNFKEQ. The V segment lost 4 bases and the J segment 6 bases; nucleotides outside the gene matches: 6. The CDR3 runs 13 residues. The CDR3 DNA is TGTGCCAGCAGCCCGGAGGGCGGGAGCGAGCAGTACTTC. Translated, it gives CASSPEGGSEQYF.

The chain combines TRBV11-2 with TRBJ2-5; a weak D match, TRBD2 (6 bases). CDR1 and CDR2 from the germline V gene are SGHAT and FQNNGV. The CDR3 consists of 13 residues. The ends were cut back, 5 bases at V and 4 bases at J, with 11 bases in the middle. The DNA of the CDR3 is TGTGCCAGCAGCGAGACTAGTCCAGAGACCCAGTACTTC. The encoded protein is CASSETSPETQYF. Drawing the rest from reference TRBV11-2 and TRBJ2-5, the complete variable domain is EAGVAQSPRYKIIEKRQSVAFWCNPISGHATLYWYQQILGQGPKLLIQFQNNGVVDDSQLPKDRFSAERLKGVDSTLKIQPAKLEDSAVYLCASSETSPETQYFGPGTRLLVL.